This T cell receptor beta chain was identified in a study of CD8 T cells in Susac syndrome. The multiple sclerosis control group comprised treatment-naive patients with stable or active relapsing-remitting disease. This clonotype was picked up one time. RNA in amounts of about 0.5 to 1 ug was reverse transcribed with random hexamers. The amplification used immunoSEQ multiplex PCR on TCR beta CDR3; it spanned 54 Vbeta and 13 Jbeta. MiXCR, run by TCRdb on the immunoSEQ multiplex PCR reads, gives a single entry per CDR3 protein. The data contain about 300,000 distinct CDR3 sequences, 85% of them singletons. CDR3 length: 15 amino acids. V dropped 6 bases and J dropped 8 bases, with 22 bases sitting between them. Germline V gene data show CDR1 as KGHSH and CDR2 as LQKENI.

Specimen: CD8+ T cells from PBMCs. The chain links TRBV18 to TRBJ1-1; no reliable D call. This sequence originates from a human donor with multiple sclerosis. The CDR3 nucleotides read TGTGCCAGCTCTATTCCGGCAGGTGGTCTTGAAGAAGCTTTCTTT. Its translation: CASSIPAGGLEEAFF.